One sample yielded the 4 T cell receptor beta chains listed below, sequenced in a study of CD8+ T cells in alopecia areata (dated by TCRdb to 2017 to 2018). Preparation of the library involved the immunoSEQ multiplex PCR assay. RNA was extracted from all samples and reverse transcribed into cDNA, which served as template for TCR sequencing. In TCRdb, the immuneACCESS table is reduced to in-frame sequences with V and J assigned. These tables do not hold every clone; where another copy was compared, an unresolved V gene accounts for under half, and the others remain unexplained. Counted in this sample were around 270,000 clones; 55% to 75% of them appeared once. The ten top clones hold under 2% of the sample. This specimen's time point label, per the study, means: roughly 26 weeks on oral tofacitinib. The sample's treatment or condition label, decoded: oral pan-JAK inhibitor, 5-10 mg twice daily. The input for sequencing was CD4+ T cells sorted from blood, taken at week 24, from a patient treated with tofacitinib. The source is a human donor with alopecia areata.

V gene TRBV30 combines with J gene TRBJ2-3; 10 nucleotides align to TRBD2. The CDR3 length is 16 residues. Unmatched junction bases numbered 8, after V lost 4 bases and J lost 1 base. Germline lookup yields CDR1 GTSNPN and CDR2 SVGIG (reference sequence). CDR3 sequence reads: CAWNGVSGGRTDTQYF. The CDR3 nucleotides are TGTGCCTGGAACGGGGTTAGCGGGGGGCGCACAGATACGCAGTATTTT.

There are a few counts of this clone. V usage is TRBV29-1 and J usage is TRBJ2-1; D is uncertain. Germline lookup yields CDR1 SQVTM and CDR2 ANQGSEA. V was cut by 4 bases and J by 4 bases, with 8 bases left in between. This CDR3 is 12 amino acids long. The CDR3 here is CSVVRRYNEQFF. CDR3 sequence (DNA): TGCAGCGTTGTACGCAGATACAATGAGCAGTTCTTC.

DNA of the CDR3: TGTGCCAGCAGCTTAGAACGGGCAAGCTATGGCTACACCTTC. Amino acids: CASSLERASYGYTF. This chain joins TRBV7-8 and TRBJ1-2; D is unresolved. The CDR3 consists of 14 residues. The V end was cut by 1 base, the J end by 4 bases, with 10 bases between. Germline-derived CDR1 and CDR2 are SGHVS and FQNEAQ.

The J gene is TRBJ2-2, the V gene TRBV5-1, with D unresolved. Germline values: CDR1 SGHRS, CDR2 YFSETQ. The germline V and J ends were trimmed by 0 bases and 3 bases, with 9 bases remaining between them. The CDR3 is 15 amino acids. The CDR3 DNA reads TGCGCCAGCAGCTTGGCTGGGCCGGACACCGGGGAGCTGTTTTTT. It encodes CASSLAGPDTGELFF.